Presented here are 5 T cell receptor beta chains from one specimen sequenced in a study of identical twins. A single record per CDR3 protein comes from TCRdb applying MiXCR to the 5' RACE reads. The repertoire holds approximately 230,000 distinct CDR3 sequences, with 5.5% to 7.5% as singletons. A further study also used this sample, focusing on T cells expressing NK-cell markers.

The specimen sequenced was CD8+ T cells sorted from blood. The receptors come from a young woman in good health.

This chain uses TRBV20-1 with TRBJ2-7; possibly TRBD2 for D (6 bases). CDR3 length equals 15 residues. Germline lookup yields CDR1 DFQATT and CDR2 SNEGSKA (reference sequence). V was trimmed by 7 bases and J by 3 bases, leaving 22 bases between them. The CDR3 spells CSVPEGGQGFYEQYF. The CDR3 nucleotides are TGCAGTGTCCCAGAAGGAGGGCAGGGATTCTACGAGCAGTACTTC.

This clonotype occurred many times. As DNA, the CDR3 is TGTGCCAGCAGTGATACAGGTCGAGCTTTCTTT. Amino acid sequence: CASSDTGRAFF. J is TRBJ1-1 and V is TRBV5-6, with a weak D call TRBD1 (5 bases). The CDR3 consists of 11 residues. V gave up 5 bases and J gave up 10 bases, with 12 bases separating them. Germline loops: CDR1 SGHDT, CDR2 YYEEEE.

There are a few counts of this clonotype. The chain joins TRBV20-1 to TRBJ2-1; 7 nucleotides align to TRBD2. V trimming: 2 bases; J trimming: 5 bases; junction bases outside the gene matches: 6. CDR3 length: 14 amino acids. CDR1 and CDR2 from the germline V gene are DFQATT and SNEGSKA (reference sequence). The DNA for the CDR3 is TGCAGTGCTAGAACTAGCGAGAGGGACAATGAGCAGTTCTTC. Its protein product is CSARTSERDNEQFF.

The chain is built from TRBV30 and TRBJ2-1; tentatively, D is TRBD2 (6 bases). V lost 0 bases and J lost 6, with 15 bases in between. This CDR3 contains 15 residues. The germline V gene encodes CDR1 GTSNPN and CDR2 SVGIG (reference sequence). The CDR3 DNA reads TGTGCCTGGAGTGTATCCGGGAGTACGGGCAATGAGCAGTTCTTC. Its translation: CAWSVSGSTGNEQFF.

The table lists this clonotype with many counts. The CDR3 here is CSAPQYNEQFF. The CDR3 bases are TGCAGTGCCCCGCAGTACAATGAGCAGTTCTTC. The chain recombines TRBV20-1 with TRBJ2-1; D uncertain. V lost 6 bases and J lost 4, with 7 bases in between. CDR3 length equals 11 residues. From germline, CDR1 is DFQATT and CDR2 SNEGSKA (reference sequence).